This TCR beta chain was sequenced for a study of blood T cell repertoires in COVID-19. Overall study context: Sources were T cells, B-cell-depleted T cells, or PBMCs; the material itself was cDNA or gDNA.

V was shortened by 4 bases and J by 7 bases, with 11 bases between the two germline ends. The CDR3 has 13 amino acids. Germline CDR1 reads SNHLY; CDR2 reads FYNNEI. Profiling relied on immunoSEQ multiplex PCR, and the TCRdb table lists in-frame clones only, not all of them. The sample lists around 420,000 clones, over 75% seen once, with roughly 2% in the top ten. Participants were aged roughly 18 to 89 years from 20 to 30 US areas. Grouping used clinical history reported by participants in a survey and questionnaire. Sequences were obtained from PBMCs or T cells enriched from blood (not recorded which). This receptor was taken from a woman in her forties with acute COVID-19. The genes are TRBV2 and TRBJ1-5; D gene ambiguous. The CDR3 protein is CASSARVQQPQHF. The DNA of the CDR3 is TGTGCCAGCAGTGCGCGAGTTCAACAGCCCCAGCATTTT.